This TCR beta chain was found in a study of human T cells and chemical hapten exposure. On the study more broadly: Patients, a majority of them female, were diagnosed with alopecia areata, totalis or universalis. Among samples, TCR yields varied mainly because of small differences in pooled library volume.

TCRdb called the RACE reads again in MiXCR, with one record for every CDR3 protein. Among around 60,000 distinct CDR3 sequences, about 7% were seen once, and the ten largest hold 1.5% to 2%. Time point in this sample: pre-sensitization, week 0. Treatment specified: therapeutic diphenylcyclopropenone sensitization with weekly scalp DPC. Germline V lookup: CDR1 SGHDN, CDR2 FVKESK. Deletions cut 0 bases from V and 9 bases from J, with 9 bases between. CDR3 length: 14 residues. V gene TRBV14 combines with J gene TRBJ1-6; D possibly corresponds to TRBD1 (5 bases). The sequenced sample was whole blood, obtained in connection with sensitization to the hapten diphenylcyclopropenone (DPC). This receptor was taken from a woman aged 25 to 45 with alopecia areata. Some clones in this sample may be carry-over from other donors' samples. The CDR3 protein is CASSQDRAISPLHF. The CDR3 DNA reads as TGTGCCAGCAGCCAAGACAGGGCCATTTCACCCCTCCACTTT.